A single sample is the source of the 2 T cell receptor beta chains below, sequenced in a study of blood T cell repertoires in COVID-19. This table comes from immunoSEQ multiplex PCR, and its TCRdb copy is limited to in-frame clones, with some not included. The table shows roughly 120,000 clones, with roughly nine tenths occurring only once. The sample was peripheral blood. The receptor source for this set is a human donor with active COVID-19. The donor label of this sample is uncertain.

The chain has TRBV5-1 and TRBJ2-5; 7 nucleotides align to TRBD1. V lost 1 base, J lost 2 bases, and 5 bases stayed unmatched. This CDR3 spans 15 amino acids. Germline V gene sequence: CDR1 SGHRS, CDR2 YFSETQ. The CDR3 protein is CASSLSRQGQETQYF. As DNA, the CDR3 is TGCGCCAGCAGCTTGTCCCGACAGGGACAAGAGACCCAGTACTTC.

A single count supports this clone. The chain's CDR3 is CATSDRLAGGTDTQYF. The CDR3 nucleotides are TGTGCCACCAGTGATCGACTTGCGGGAGGCACAGATACGCAGTATTTT. The chain recombines TRBV24-1 with TRBJ2-3, with 7 bases aligning to TRBD2. This CDR3 region has 16 residues. Germline CDR1 is KGHDR and CDR2 is SFDVKD. Losses at the gene ends were 3 bases for V and 1 base for J; bases not matched to a gene: 6.